The rows below give T cell receptor beta chains drawn from one sample of a study of blood T cell repertoires in COVID-19. The data were produced by immunoSEQ multiplex PCR, yet TCRdb's version contains in-frame clones alone and is incomplete. The sample includes under 75,000 clones, over 70% seen only once; the top ten take approximately 20%. Sequencing used peripheral blood. These receptors were collected from a man aged 55 to 69 with acute or convalescent COVID-19. The conserved cysteine and the conserved F or W are not part of the CDR3 here.

j_call: TRBJ2-5
v_call: TRBV28
cdr3_aa: ASSTTNRVQETQY

j_call: TRBJ2-7
v_call: TRBV2
cdr3_aa: ASSEGIQGYEQY

j_call: TRBJ2-2
v_call: TRBV7-9
cdr3_aa: ASSLGVGLAGGSGELF

j_call: TRBJ1-6
v_call: TRBV9
cdr3_aa: ASSPRTGMGSPLH

j_call: TRBJ1-1
v_call: TRBV21-1
cdr3_aa: ASSKGRGTTAF

j_call: TRBJ1-5
v_call: TRBV19
cdr3_aa: ASTHRGTGTTSGQPQH

j_call: TRBJ2-7
v_call: TRBV19
cdr3_aa: ASRWDGTSIYEQY

j_call: TRBJ2-1
v_call: TRBV4-2
cdr3_aa: ASSQAGWEF

j_call: TRBJ1-4
v_call: TRBV13
cdr3_aa: ASSLDRGSEKLF

j_call: TRBJ2-7
v_call: TRBV5-6
cdr3_aa: ASSLAALNYEQY

j_call: TRBJ2-7
v_call: TRBV6-6
cdr3_aa: ASNLGGEQY

j_call: TRBJ1-4
v_call: TRBV6-6
cdr3_aa: ASSFPTNREKLF

j_call: TRBJ1-2
v_call: TRBV5-1
cdr3_aa: ASSPSSGEGGYT

j_call: TRBJ2-3
v_call: TRBV28
cdr3_aa: ASSPEDSQTQY

j_call: TRBJ2-3
v_call: TRBV11-2
cdr3_aa: ASSFSADTQY

j_call: TRBJ2-5
v_call: TRBV5-1
cdr3_aa: ASSAGLRRETQY

j_call: TRBJ2-7
v_call: TRBV28
cdr3_aa: ASSSSGTGGSSYEQY

j_call: TRBJ1-1
v_call: TRBV6-6
cdr3_aa: ASKPSTDGSTEAF

j_call: TRBJ2-1
v_call: TRBV4-1
cdr3_aa: ASSQVWAGGYNEQF

j_call: TRBJ1-5
v_call: TRBV5-1
cdr3_aa: ASSWRTGIYSNQPQH

j_call: TRBJ2-1
v_call: TRBV19
cdr3_aa: ASSIRGHEQF

j_call: TRBJ1-2
v_call: TRBV10-3
cdr3_aa: AASGTGASHGYT